This T cell receptor beta chain originates from a study of cytotoxic CD8 clonotypes in ibrutinib-treated CLL. Study in general: The patient breakdown showed some eleven relapsed/refractory and approximately 15 treatment-naive cases, with fewer than 18 IGHV unmutated. Study-level results: At ibrutinib response, clonality increased, and at progression it declined back toward baseline. Exceeding age-matched healthy donors, baseline clonality also tracked the counts of circulating CD8+ T cells.

Targeted sequencing depth ranged from 1 in 200,000 to 1 in 1 million T cells. Repertoires were generated with immunoSEQ multiplex PCR, while TCRdb's copy carries only in-frame clones and drops some. This repertoire shows fewer than 400,000 clones, 67% found once; its top ten account for roughly 6.3%. Concerning this clone: The antigen is unknown.

Germline loops: CDR1 SEHNR, CDR2 FQNEAQ (reference sequence). This CDR3 contains 15 residues. The germline V and J ends were trimmed by 2 bases and 4 bases, with 12 bases remaining between them. The specimen comprised PBMCs, sampled after 36 months of ibrutinib treatment. The clonotype originates from a human donor with chronic lymphocytic leukemia. The chain uses TRBV7-9 and TRBJ2-1; D is tentatively TRBD1 or TRBD2 (6 bases each). CDR3 nucleotides: TGTGCCAGCAGCTTAATGGGGGGCGCGTACAATGAGCAGTTCTTC. It encodes CASSLMGGAYNEQFF.